This T cell receptor beta chain is from a study of cytomegalovirus exposure and HLA in healthy donors. Trimming left V 4 bases short and J 7 bases short, with 12 bases between. CDR1 is SGHNT and CDR2 is YYREEE in the germline V gene (reference sequence). This CDR3 is 12 amino acids long. It was with 60 Vbeta and 13 Jbeta primers that the PCR ran. Profiling relied on immunoSEQ multiplex PCR, and the TCRdb table lists in-frame clones only, not all of them. Its listing shows around 110,000 clones. The sample comprised PBMCs. The rearrangement links TRBV5-4 to TRBJ2-7; D gene ambiguous. The clonotype comes from a young man in good health and CMV-seronegative. The DNA for the CDR3 is TGTGCCAGCAGCCCGGAGAAAAGGGAGCAGTACTTC. It translates to CASSPEKREQYF.